This T cell receptor beta chain was identified in a study of OX40 agonist ivuxolimab in advanced cancers. The wider study: The treatment was a fully human IgG2 OX40 agonist, ivuxolimab.

Method: immunoSEQ multiplex PCR; TCRdb's copy keeps in-frame clones and lacks some. This sample carries 35,000 to 45,000 clones, roughly 86% of them seen once, and the ten largest clones take just over 20%. The CDR3 length is 12 residues. Germline lookup yields CDR1 SGDLS and CDR2 YYNGEE. Unmatched junction bases numbered 4, after V lost 7 bases and J lost 4 bases. This clone occurred a few times. The material was CD4+ or CD8+ T cells sorted from blood, obtained in a trial of the OX40 agonist ivuxolimab. The sequence derives from an adult with an advanced solid tumor such as melanoma, head and neck, liver or kidney cancer. The rearrangement uses TRBV9 and TRBJ1-1; 7 nucleotides align to TRBD1. The CDR3 region is CASGTGATEAFF. The CDR3 DNA reads as TGTGCCAGCGGTACAGGGGCCACTGAAGCTTTCTTT.